Following are 10 T cell receptor beta chains from one sample sequenced in a study of T cells after posttransplantation cyclophosphamide (dated by TCRdb to about 2016). The receptor library was made with the immunoSEQ multiplex PCR assay. The table comes from immuneACCESS by way of TCRdb, which keeps in-frame sequences with V and J called. Part of the clones is missing from these tables; in studies checked, under half for an unresolved V gene and the rest for unknown reasons. Listed for this sample are tens of thousands of clones, none observed only a single time. The top ten clonotypes cover 2.5% of the sample. Specimen: PBMCs. These receptors all come from a man aged 45-65 years in good health, CMV-negative, and a related stem cell transplant donor.

This clone was observed at least ten times. V gene TRBV5-4 combines with J gene TRBJ2-2; D unclear. This CDR3 contains 13 residues. With 1 base removed from V and 8 bases from J, the gap between germline ends came to 9 bases. Per germline, CDR1 SGHNT and CDR2 YYREEE (reference sequence). The CDR3 spells CASSLPLEGELFF. The CDR3 DNA is TGTGCCAGCAGCTTGCCCCTCGAGGGGGAGCTGTTTTTT.

There are many counts of this clone. The chain couples TRBV28 to TRBJ2-3, with D possibly being TRBD1 (6 bases). The CDR3 runs to 16 residues. The V and J ends lost 2 bases and 2 bases respectively, with 14 bases between them. Germline V gene sequence: CDR1 MDHEN, CDR2 SYDVKM. CDR3 nucleotides: TGTGCCAGCAGTTTAGGGTCGGCAGGGGTCACAGATACGCAGTATTTT. Amino acid sequence: CASSLGSAGVTDTQYF.

This clone has more than one count but fewer than ten. This CDR3 reads CASSWTGYNEQFF. For the CDR3, the DNA is TGTGCCAGCAGTTGGACTGGATACAATGAGCAGTTCTTC. The V and J genes are TRBV6-5 and TRBJ2-1, with D possibly matching TRBD2 (5 bases). The germline CDR1 and CDR2 sequences are MNHEY and SVGAGI. Trimming removed 4 bases at V and 4 bases at J, with 8 bases between. The CDR3 is 13 amino acids.

This clone occurred many times. The rearrangement joins TRBV11-3 to TRBJ2-3, with TRBD1 identical over 12 bases. From germline, CDR1 is SGHNT and CDR2 YENEEA. V trimming: 5 bases; J trimming: 5 bases; junction bases outside the gene matches: 5. The CDR3 is 15 amino acids. The CDR3 nucleotides are TGTGCCAGCAGCCCAGGGACAGGGGGCATAGATACGCAGTATTTT. It encodes CASSPGTGGIDTQYF.

This clone was counted ten times or more. J is TRBJ2-5 and V is TRBV11-1; TRBD1 matches 8 bases. Per the germline V gene, CDR1 is SGHAT and CDR2 is FQDESV (reference sequence). The V gene end was trimmed by 5 bases and the J gene end by 5 bases; junction bases not matched to a gene: 4. CDR3 length: 13 residues. In nucleotides, the CDR3 is TGTGCCAGCAGCCCGGACAGGGACGAGACCCAGTACTTC. Translating gives CASSPDRDETQYF.

This clone turned up a few times. The chain combines TRBV2 with TRBJ2-1; D might be TRBD1 (5 bases). Trimming removed 5 bases from V and 4 bases from J, with 15 bases in between. The CDR3 spans 15 residues. The germline CDR1 and CDR2 sequences are SNHLY and FYNNEI. Here the CDR3 DNA reads TGTGCCAGCAGTCCGACACAGGTGGGATACAATGAGCAGTTCTTC. Residues: CASSPTQVGYNEQFF.

The sample holds many counts of this clone. The V call is TRBV27, the J call TRBJ2-2; D is unclear. CDR1 MNHEY and CDR2 SMNVEV come from the germline V gene (reference sequence). The CDR3 loop spans 13 amino acids. V lost 3 bases, J lost 5 bases, and 7 bases lay in between. In DNA, the CDR3 is TGTGCCAGCAGTTTTTCTAGAACCGGGGAGCTGTTTTTT. This encodes CASSFSRTGELFF.

This clone came up a few times. J is TRBJ2-5 and V is TRBV28; 12 nucleotides agree with TRBD2. Per germline, CDR1 MDHEN and CDR2 SYDVKM. The CDR3 consists of 15 residues. V trimming: 4 bases; J trimming: 4 bases; junction bases outside the gene matches: 4. The CDR3 sequence: CASSSPSGGAETQYF. CDR3 nucleotides: TGTGCCAGCAGTTCTCCTAGCGGGGGGGCAGAGACCCAGTACTTC.

This clone appeared many times. V usage is TRBV5-4 and J usage is TRBJ2-1; D gene ambiguous. The ends were cut back, 0 bases at V and 0 bases at J, with 13 bases in the middle. The length of the CDR3 is 17 residues. Germline V gene sequence: CDR1 SGHNT, CDR2 YYREEE (reference sequence). CDR3 sequence (DNA): TGTGCCAGCAGCTTGGATGAGCGTTTGAGCTCCTACAATGAGCAGTTCTTC. It encodes CASSLDERLSSYNEQFF.

This clone came up many times. This chain uses TRBV4-3 with TRBJ2-6; 11 bases are shared with TRBD1. With V trimmed by 4 bases and J by 2 bases, 4 bases remained unmatched. The CDR3 is made up of 17 amino acids. From germline, CDR1 is LGHNA and CDR2 YSLEER. CDR3 DNA sequence: TGCGCCAGCAGCCCGGGACAGGGGGAGGCTGGGGCCAACGTCCTGACTTTC. As protein: CASSPGQGEAGANVLTF.